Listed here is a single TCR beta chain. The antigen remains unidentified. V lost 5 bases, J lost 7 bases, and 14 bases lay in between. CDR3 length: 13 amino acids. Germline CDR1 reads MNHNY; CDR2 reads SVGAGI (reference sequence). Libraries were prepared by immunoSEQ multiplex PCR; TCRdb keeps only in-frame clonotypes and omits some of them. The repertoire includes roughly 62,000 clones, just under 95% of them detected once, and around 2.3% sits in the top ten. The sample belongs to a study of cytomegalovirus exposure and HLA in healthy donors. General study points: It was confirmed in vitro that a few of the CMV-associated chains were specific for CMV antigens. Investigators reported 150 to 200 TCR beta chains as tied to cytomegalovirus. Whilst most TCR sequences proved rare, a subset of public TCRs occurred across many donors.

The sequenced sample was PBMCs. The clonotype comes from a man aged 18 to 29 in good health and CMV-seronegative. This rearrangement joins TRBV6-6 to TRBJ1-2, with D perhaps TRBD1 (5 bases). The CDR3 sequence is CASSHQGSRGYTF. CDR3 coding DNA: TGTGCCAGCAGTCATCAGGGTTCGCGTGGCTACACCTTC.